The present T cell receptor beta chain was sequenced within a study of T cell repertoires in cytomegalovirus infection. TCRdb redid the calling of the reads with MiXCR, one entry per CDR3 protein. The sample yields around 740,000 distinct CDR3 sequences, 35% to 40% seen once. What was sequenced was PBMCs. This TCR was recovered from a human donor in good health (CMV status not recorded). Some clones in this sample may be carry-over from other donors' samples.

The DNA for the CDR3 is TGTGCCAGCAGGCGATCTGAGCGTAATGAGCAGTTCTTC. Translation: CASRRSERNEQFF. The chain couples TRBV28 to TRBJ2-1; no reliable D call. Germline loops: CDR1 MDHEN, CDR2 SYDVKM. The CDR3 length is 13 residues. Trimming pared 6 bases from V and 7 bases from J, leaving 13 bases between.